Listed below are T cell receptor beta chains from one sample, sequenced in a study of regulatory T cells in long-lasting Graves disease. TCRdb independently ran MiXCR on the multiplex PCR reads; one entry per CDR3 protein. The sample holds some 420,000 distinct CDR3 sequences; approximately 23% are singletons and the top ten take around 12%. The sequenced sample was peripheral blood mononuclear cells (PBMCs), obtained when the disease was refractory, from a patient treated with antithyroid drugs. These TCRs come from a female donor with Graves disease. Both conserved end residues are part of each CDR3. Fields, in order: CDR3 length, V gene, J gene, CDR3 protein.

>17|TRBV7-9|TRBJ2-2
CASSLGNRVGAAGELFF
>11|TRBV28|TRBJ1-1
CASPQGSEAFF
>15|TRBV12-3/TRBV12-4|TRBJ2-5
CASRPQGLAKETQYF
>16|TRBV6-1|TRBJ1-5
CASSGRDRGAYQPQHF
>14|TRBV7-6|TRBJ2-3
CASSSGLAGDTQYF
>15|TRBV9|TRBJ1-1
CASSQSGGRYTEAFF
>16|TRBV5-1|TRBJ1-6
CASSSQPTGDNSPLHF
>9|TRBV28|TRBJ1-1
CAGVPEAFF
>11|TRBV7-9|TRBJ2-7
CASSLLNEQYF
>19|TRBV7-3|TRBJ2-5
CASSSVSGTSAPGRETQYF
>16|TRBV20-1|TRBJ1-5
CSARVDSGHSNQPQHF
>15|TRBV12-3/TRBV12-4|TRBJ1-2
CASSPQWTGGPGYTF
>15|TRBV28|TRBJ2-7
CASSKLAGADYEQYF
>16|TRBV5-1|TRBJ2-2
CASSSIPGQNTGELFF
>15|TRBV7-3|TRBJ1-1
CASSSTGGGDTEAFF
>13|TRBV2|TRBJ1-1
CAFQQGANTEAFF
>16|TRBV19|TRBJ2-5
CASRWQGGPQEETQYF
>14|TRBV30|TRBJ2-5
CAWNGGGGQETQYF
>14|TRBV28|TRBJ2-5
CASSLRAGAQTQYF
>15|TRBV7-2|TRBJ1-3
CASSATRGFGNTIYF